A selection of T cell receptor beta chains follows, all from one sample in a study of T cell repertoires in cytomegalovirus infection. In TCRdb, the reads were re-called with MiXCR into one record per CDR3 protein. The sample has about 920,000 distinct CDR3 sequences; around 32% are singletons. For these receptors, no antigen is known. The sequencing used cultured CD8+ T cells from PBMCs, collected from culture after CMV antigen stimulation. Every receptor here comes from a human donor in good health (CMV status not recorded). Some clones in this sample may be carry-over from other donors' samples. The CDR3 runs from the conserved cysteine through the conserved F or W. D genes are given only for firm matches. The listing skips clone size in some rows; elsewhere it reads once, few, many or a size class.

size,J,D,V,DNA,CDR3
many,TRBJ2-1,-,TRBV12-3/TRBV12-4,TGTGCCAGCAGTCAGGGACGGCATGAGCAGTTCTTC,CASSQGRHEQFF
few,TRBJ1-6,-,TRBV9,TGTGCCAGCAGCGTAACGGGGGTCCCACCCCTCCACTTT,CASSVTGVPPLHF
few,TRBJ2-4,-,TRBV19,TGTGCCAGTAGTAATTGGCTAGCCAAAAACATTCAGTACTTC,CASSNWLAKNIQYF
-,TRBJ2-1,TRBD2,TRBV6-5,TGTGCCAGCACCACTAGCGGGGGTTCCTACGATGAGCAGTTCTTC,CASTTSGGSYDEQFF
-,TRBJ2-1,-,TRBV7-3,TGTGCCAGCAGCGCAACCAGGGGAGGAGATGAGCAGTTCTTC,CASSATRGGDEQFF
-,TRBJ1-4,-,TRBV12-3/TRBV12-4,TGTGCCAGCAGTTTAGACGCAATGAGCGGGGGAGATGAAAAACTGTATTTT,CASSLDAMSGGDEKLYF
-,TRBJ1-6,TRBD1,TRBV7-9,TGTGCCAGCAGCTCGAACCGGGACAGGGCAAATTCACCCCTCCACTTT,CASSSNRDRANSPLHF
many,TRBJ2-2,TRBD2,TRBV4-2,TGTGCCAGCAGCCAAGTTCTATCTAGCGGGGGGCAGAACACCGGGGAGCTGTTTTTT,CASSQVLSSGGQNTGELFF
-,TRBJ2-4,-,TRBV7-9,TGTGCCAGCAGCACCCTACAGGGATTAAGGAAAAACATTCAGTACTTC,CASSTLQGLRKNIQYF
many,TRBJ1-3,-,TRBV7-2,TGTGCCAGCAGCTTAGGGTATACCTTGAGAAACACCATATATTTT,CASSLGYTLRNTIYF
-,TRBJ1-1,-,TRBV7-6,TGTGCCAGCAGTCCCTTAGAGCCGGATGAAGCTTTCTTT,CASSPLEPDEAFF
few,TRBJ2-1,TRBD2,TRBV11-2,TGTGCCAGCAGCTTAGATCCAGGGCTAGCGGAATACAATGAGCAGTTCTTC,CASSLDPGLAEYNEQFF
-,TRBJ1-1,-,TRBV19,TGTGCCAGTAGTCAGATGTCTGTCGGGAACACTGAAGCTTTCTTT,CASSQMSVGNTEAFF
-,TRBJ2-3,-,TRBV7-9,TGTGCCAGCAGCTCGCGGACAGTTAGCACAGATACGCAGTATTTT,CASSSRTVSTDTQYF
-,TRBJ2-3,TRBD1,TRBV2,TGTGCCACCCGACAGGGGGGAGATACGCAGTATTTT,CATRQGGDTQYF
many,TRBJ2-4,-,TRBV6-2/TRBV6-3,TGTGCCAGCAGTAAAGCGACCGCGGGAACAAATAACATTCAGTACTTC,CASSKATAGTNNIQYF
-,TRBJ2-7,TRBD2,TRBV11-2,TGTGCCAGCAGCTTAGGCGGGAGTCCGAACTACGAGCAGTACTTC,CASSLGGSPNYEQYF
few,TRBJ2-1,TRBD2,TRBV9,TGTGCCAGCAGCGTAGGGTCGGGGGGAAGCTCCTACAATGAGCAGTTCTTC,CASSVGSGGSSYNEQFF
many,TRBJ2-6,TRBD2,TRBV7-2,TGTGCCAGCAGCTTAGCGGTGGGGGGGGAGGATGGGGCCAACGTCCTGACTTTC,CASSLAVGGEDGANVLTF
-,TRBJ2-2,TRBD2,TRBV7-9,TGTGCCAGCAGCTTAGGAAGTCCAGCGGGGGAACGCGGGGAGCTGTTTTTT,CASSLGSPAGERGELFF
-,TRBJ2-7,-,TRBV12-5,TGTGCTAGTGGTTTGGGAGAAGCCTACGAGCAGTACTTC,CASGLGEAYEQYF